This passage covers 5 T cell receptor beta chains from one sample sequenced in a study of cytomegalovirus exposure and HLA in healthy donors (dated by TCRdb to about 2017). The library was made by the immunoSEQ multiplex PCR assay. For the multiplex PCR, a mixture combining 60 forward primers for TCR Vbeta segments and 13 reverse primers for TCR Jbeta segments was used. TCRdb retrieved this table from immuneACCESS and kept in-frame rearrangements only. Not all clones are present; in checked studies, unresolved V genes account for under half, and no reason is known for the remainder. This sample holds some 150,000 clones; around four fifths were observed only once. The top ten hold about 1.3% of the sample. Sequencing was performed on PBMCs. Source of these receptors: a woman aged 45-65 years in good health and CMV-seronegative.

V usage is TRBV18 and J usage is TRBJ2-3; 12 bases fit TRBD2. Germline V CDR1 and CDR2: KGHSH, LQKENI. The junction had 5 bases not matched to a gene; V was cut back by 3 bases and J by 4 bases. The CDR3 is 16 residues long. The CDR3 bases are TGTGCCAGCTCACCGCGGGGACTAGCGGGCCCAGATACGCAGTATTTT. Protein: CASSPRGLAGPDTQYF.

This clone was seen only a few times. The chain has TRBV5-1 and TRBJ2-7; TRBD2 aligns across 7 bases. Unmatched junction bases numbered 6, after V lost 1 base and J lost 2 bases. Germline V gene sequence: CDR1 SGHRS, CDR2 YFSETQ. The CDR3 is 15 residues long. CDR3 residues: CASSLSSRGTYEQYF. In DNA, the CDR3 is TGCGCCAGCAGCTTGAGTTCGCGGGGGACCTACGAGCAGTACTTC.

The rearrangement uses TRBV7-6 and TRBJ1-1; D is ambiguous. V shed 1 base and J shed 5 bases, with 11 bases lying between them. This CDR3 has 14 amino acids. Germline loops: CDR1 SGHVS, CDR2 FNYEAQ. This chain's CDR3 is CASSLGGGGTEAFF. CDR3 DNA: TGTGCCAGCAGCTTAGGCGGCGGAGGGACTGAAGCTTTCTTT. Full variable domain (rest looked up from reference TRBV7-6 and TRBJ1-1): GAGVSQSPRYKVTKRGQDVALRCDPISGHVSLYWYRQALGQGPEFLTYFNYEAQQDKSGLPNDRFSAERPEGSISTLTIQRTEQRDSAMYRCASSLGGGGTEAFFGQGTRLTVV.

The V call is TRBV7-8, the J call TRBJ2-7, with 7 bases aligning to TRBD1. The CDR3 has 15 residues. V lost 5 bases and J lost 4; bases outside the gene matches: 11. Looked up from germline, CDR1 is SGHVS and CDR2 is FQNEAQ. For the CDR3, the DNA is TGTGCCAGCAGCCACCGCCGCGGACAGGTTTACGAGCAGTACTTC. The encoded protein is CASSHRRGQVYEQYF.

For the CDR3, the DNA is TGTGCCAGCAAGGTAGGGGGATCCTACGAGCAGTACTTC. This encodes CASKVGGSYEQYF. V is TRBV5-6 and J is TRBJ2-5, with a tentative D call TRBD1 (6 bases). The J call is in doubt because the DNA end fits TRBJ2-7 better. CDR3 size: 13 residues. CDR1 and CDR2 (germline): SGHDT, YYEEEE.